This T cell receptor beta chain was captured in a study of radiation and T cells in renal cell carcinoma. Sequencing was performed with immunoSEQ multiplex PCR; in TCRdb, only in-frame clones are kept and a portion is missing. The sample consists of 130,000 to 150,000 clones, around nine tenths of them appearing once. Trimming at V came to 0 bases and at J to 7 bases, leaving 3 bases not matched to a gene. CDR3 length: 14 residues. CDR1 SGHDN and CDR2 FVKESK come from the germline V gene. Time point denoted: baseline pretreatment blood. Documented treatment: 15 Gy SBRT to primary tumor, nephrectomy 4 weeks later. The patient's renal cell carcinoma had clear cell pathology.

The rearrangement uses TRBV14 and TRBJ2-1, with 7 bases fitting TRBD2. This clonotype originated in a woman aged 45-65 years with renal cell carcinoma. This sample comprised blood, obtained from a patient whose treatment included radiotherapy and nephrectomy. CDR3 nucleotide sequence: TGTGCCAGCAGCCAAGATCTGGGGGGGAATGAGCAGTTCTTC. Amino acids: CASSQDLGGNEQFF.